This T cell receptor (beta chain) derives from a study of identical twins. Unique molecular identifiers were present on cDNA, and template switching added a universal primer site. Each CDR3 protein gets one entry after TCRdb re-called the 5' RACE reads with MiXCR. Seen here are 500,000 to 700,000 distinct CDR3 sequences, around 7.4% observed once, and the top ten hold approximately 1.5%. This CDR3 comprises 15 residues. After removal of 3 bases from V and 2 bases from J, the junction contained 6 bases not matched to a gene. Germline V CDR1 and CDR2: SGDLS, YYNGEE. Turning to this clonotype: Its antigen is not identified.

The study, taken as a whole, reports: These conclusions were based on statistical analysis (cross-sectional, not following the same donors).

These same records also appear under a second study, on yellow fever vaccine responses in identical twins. As that study records: Reportedly, the response of twins' T cells to the vaccine seemed partly convergent, partly personalized.

This receptor was identified in a young woman in good health. The V call is TRBV9, the J call TRBJ1-1, with TRBD1 identical over 8 bases. The sequencing input was PBMCs. Here the CDR3 DNA reads TGTGCCAGCAGCGCCTGGGACAGGATTAACACTGAAGCTTTCTTT. Encoded protein: CASSAWDRINTEAFF.